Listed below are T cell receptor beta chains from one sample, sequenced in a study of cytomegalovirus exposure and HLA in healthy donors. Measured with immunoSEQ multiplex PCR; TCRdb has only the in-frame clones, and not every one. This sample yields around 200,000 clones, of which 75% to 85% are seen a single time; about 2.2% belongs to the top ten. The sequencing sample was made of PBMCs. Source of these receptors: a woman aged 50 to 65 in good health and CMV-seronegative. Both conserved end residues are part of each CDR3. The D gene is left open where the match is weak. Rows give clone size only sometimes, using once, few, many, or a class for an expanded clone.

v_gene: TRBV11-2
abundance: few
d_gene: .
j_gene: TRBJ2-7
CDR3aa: CASSLGVGVSYEQYF
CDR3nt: TGTGCCAGCAGCTTAGGTGTGGGAGTGTCCTACGAGCAGTACTTC

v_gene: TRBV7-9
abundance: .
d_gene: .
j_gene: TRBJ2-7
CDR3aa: CASSFDRAYEQYF
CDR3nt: TGTGCCAGCAGCTTCGACAGAGCCTACGAGCAGTACTTC

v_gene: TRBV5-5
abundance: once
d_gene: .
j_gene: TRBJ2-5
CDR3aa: CASGGGTRRETQYF
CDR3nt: TGTGCCAGCGGTGGAGGGACCCGAAGGGAGACCCAGTACTTC

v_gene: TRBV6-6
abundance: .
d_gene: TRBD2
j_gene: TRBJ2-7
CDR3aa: CASGGAGGTYEQYF
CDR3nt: TGTGCCAGCGGAGGGGCGGGAGGAACCTACGAGCAGTACTTC

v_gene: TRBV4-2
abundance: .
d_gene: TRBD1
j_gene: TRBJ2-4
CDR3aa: CASSPGTGLNIQYF
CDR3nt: TGTGCCAGCAGCCCAGGGACAGGGCTGAACATTCAGTACTTC

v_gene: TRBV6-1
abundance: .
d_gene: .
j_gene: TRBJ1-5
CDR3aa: CASSIGEGQPQHF
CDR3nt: TGTGCCAGCAGTATCGGGGAGGGTCAGCCCCAGCATTTT

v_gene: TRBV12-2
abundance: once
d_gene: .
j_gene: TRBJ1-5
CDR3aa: CASRAGQPQHF
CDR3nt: TGTGCAAGTCGAGCGGGACAGCCCCAGCATTTT

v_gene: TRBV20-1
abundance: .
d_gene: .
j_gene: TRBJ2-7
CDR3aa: CSAPHRDKLYF
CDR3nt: TGCAGTGCTCCCCACCGGGACAAGTTGTACTTC

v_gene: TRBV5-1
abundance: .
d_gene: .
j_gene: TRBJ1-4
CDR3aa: CASSLGTQNEKLFF
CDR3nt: TGCGCCAGCAGCTTAGGGACTCAAAATGAAAAACTGTTTTTT

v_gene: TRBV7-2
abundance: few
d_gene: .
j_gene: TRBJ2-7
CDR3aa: CASSLAGEQYF
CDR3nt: TGTGCCAGCAGCCTTGCGGGCGAGCAGTACTTC

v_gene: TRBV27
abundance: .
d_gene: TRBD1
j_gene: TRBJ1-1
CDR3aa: CASSLGQGDVTEAFF
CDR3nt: TGTGCCAGCAGTTTAGGACAGGGGGATGTCACTGAAGCTTTCTTT

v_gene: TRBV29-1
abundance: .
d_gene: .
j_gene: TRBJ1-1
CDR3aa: CRADTLNTEAFF
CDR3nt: TGCAGAGCTGACACGCTGAACACTGAAGCTTTCTTT

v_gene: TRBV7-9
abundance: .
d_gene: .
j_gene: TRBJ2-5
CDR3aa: CSSSLGSTDQETQYF
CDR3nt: TGTTCCAGCAGCTTAGGATCGACAGACCAAGAGACCCAGTACTTC

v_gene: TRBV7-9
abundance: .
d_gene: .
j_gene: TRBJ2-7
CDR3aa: CASSLTRAYEQYF
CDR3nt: TGTGCCAGCAGCTTGACCAGGGCCTACGAGCAGTACTTC

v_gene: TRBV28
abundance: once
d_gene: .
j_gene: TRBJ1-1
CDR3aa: CASRQGRSTEAFF
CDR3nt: TGTGCCAGCAGACAGGGAAGGAGCACTGAAGCTTTCTTT

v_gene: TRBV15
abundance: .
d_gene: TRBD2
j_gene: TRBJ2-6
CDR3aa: CATSRDPATSGASGANVLTF
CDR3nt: TGTGCCACCAGCAGAGATCCCGCTACTAGCGGAGCATCTGGGGCCAACGTCCTGACTTTC

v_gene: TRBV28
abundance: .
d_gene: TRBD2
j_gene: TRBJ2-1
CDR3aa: CASSIDRGGTSGRFF
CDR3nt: TGTGCCAGCAGCATTGACAGGGGTGGGACTAGCGGTCGGTTCTTC

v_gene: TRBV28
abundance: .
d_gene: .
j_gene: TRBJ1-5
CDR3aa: CASSLRGKGSNQPQHF
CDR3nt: TGTGCCAGCAGTTTAAGGGGGAAGGGTAGCAATCAGCCCCAGCATTTT

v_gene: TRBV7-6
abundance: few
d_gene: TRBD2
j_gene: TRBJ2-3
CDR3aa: CASSTPRTGGLDTQYF
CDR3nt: TGTGCCAGCAGCACCCCCCGAACGGGAGGGCTAGATACGCAGTATTTT

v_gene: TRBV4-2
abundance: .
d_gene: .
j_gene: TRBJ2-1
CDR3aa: CASSTEAESYNEQFF
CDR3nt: TGTGCCAGCAGCACAGAAGCGGAATCCTACAATGAGCAGTTCTTC

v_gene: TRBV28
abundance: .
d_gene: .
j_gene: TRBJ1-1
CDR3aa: CASSARTREAFF
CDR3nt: TGTGCCAGCAGCGCCAGGACTCGTGAAGCTTTCTTT

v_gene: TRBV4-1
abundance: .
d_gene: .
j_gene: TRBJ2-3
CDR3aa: CASSQVTDTQYF
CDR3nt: TGCGCCAGCAGCCAAGTAACAGATACGCAGTATTTT

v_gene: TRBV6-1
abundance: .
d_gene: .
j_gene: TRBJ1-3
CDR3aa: CASRDTGTGNTIYF
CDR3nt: TGTGCCAGCAGGGATACAGGGACTGGAAACACCATATATTTT

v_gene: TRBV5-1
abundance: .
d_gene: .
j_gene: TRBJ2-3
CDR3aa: CASSRINGGADTQYF
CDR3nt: TGCGCCAGCAGCCGGATTAACGGGGGTGCAGATACGCAGTATTTT

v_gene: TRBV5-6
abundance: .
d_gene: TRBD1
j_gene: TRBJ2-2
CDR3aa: CASSRGGQGFSGELFF
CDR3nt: TGTGCCAGCTCCCGTGGGGGACAGGGGTTCTCCGGGGAGCTGTTTTTT

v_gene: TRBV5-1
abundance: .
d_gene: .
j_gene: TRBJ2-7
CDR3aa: CASSLEELTYEQYF
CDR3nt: TGCGCCAGCAGCTTGGAGGAGTTAACCTACGAGCAGTACTTC

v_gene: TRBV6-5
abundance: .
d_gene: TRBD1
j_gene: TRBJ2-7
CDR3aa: CASSYSGTGFYEQYF
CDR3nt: TGTGCCAGCAGTTACTCAGGGACAGGGTTCTACGAGCAGTACTTC

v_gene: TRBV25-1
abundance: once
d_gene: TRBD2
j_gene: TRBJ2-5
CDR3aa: CASSELGTRETQYF
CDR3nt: TGTGCCAGCAGTGAATTGGGGACTAGAGAGACCCAGTACTTC

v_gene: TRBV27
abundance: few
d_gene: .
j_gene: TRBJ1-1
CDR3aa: CASSARSTGNTEAFF
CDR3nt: TGTGCCAGCAGTGCCCGGTCGACAGGGAACACTGAAGCTTTCTTT

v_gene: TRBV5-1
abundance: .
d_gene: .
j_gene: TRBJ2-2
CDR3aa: CASSLGDYTGELFF
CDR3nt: TGCGCCAGCAGCTTAGGAGACTACACCGGGGAGCTGTTTTTT

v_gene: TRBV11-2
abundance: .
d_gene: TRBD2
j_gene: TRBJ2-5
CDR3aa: CASSMGLAVQETQYF
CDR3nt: TGTGCCAGCAGCATGGGACTAGCGGTACAAGAGACCCAGTACTTC

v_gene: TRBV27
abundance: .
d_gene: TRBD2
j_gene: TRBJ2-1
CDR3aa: CASRSGGLSNEQFF
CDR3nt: TGTGCCAGCAGGTCGGGGGGACTTAGCAATGAGCAGTTCTTC

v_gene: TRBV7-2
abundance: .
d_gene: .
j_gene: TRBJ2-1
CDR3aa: CASSPLNNEQFF
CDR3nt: TGTGCCAGCAGCCCGTTAAACAATGAGCAGTTCTTC

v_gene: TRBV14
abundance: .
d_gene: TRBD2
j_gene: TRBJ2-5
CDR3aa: CASSLSGNRETQYF
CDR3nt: TGTGCCAGCAGTCTTAGCGGGAACCGAGAGACCCAGTACTTC

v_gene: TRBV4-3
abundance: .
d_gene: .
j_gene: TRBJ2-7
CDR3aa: CASSQDPAGQAYEQYF
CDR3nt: TGCGCCAGCAGCCAAGATCCAGCAGGGCAAGCCTACGAGCAGTACTTC

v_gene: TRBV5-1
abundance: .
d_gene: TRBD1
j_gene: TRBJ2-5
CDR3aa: CASSLAQGAYSETQYF
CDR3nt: TGCGCCAGCAGCCTTGCCCAGGGGGCCTACAGTGAGACCCAGTACTTC

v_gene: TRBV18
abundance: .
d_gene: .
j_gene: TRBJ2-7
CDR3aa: CASSRTAYEQYF
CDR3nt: TGTGCCAGCTCACGGACAGCCTACGAGCAGTACTTC

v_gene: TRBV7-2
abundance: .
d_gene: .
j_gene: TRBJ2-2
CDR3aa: CASSLFLAENTGELFF
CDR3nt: TGTGCCAGCAGCTTATTCTTAGCGGAGAACACCGGGGAGCTGTTTTTT

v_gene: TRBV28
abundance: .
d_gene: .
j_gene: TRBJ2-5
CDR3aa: CASSTGAQETQYF
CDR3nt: TGTGCCAGCAGCACAGGAGCCCAAGAGACCCAGTACTTC

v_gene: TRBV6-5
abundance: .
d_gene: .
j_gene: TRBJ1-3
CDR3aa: CASSETGSGNTIYF
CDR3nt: TGTGCCAGCAGTGAGACAGGCTCTGGAAACACCATATATTTT

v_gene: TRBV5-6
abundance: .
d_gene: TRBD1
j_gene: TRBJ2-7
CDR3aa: CASSLVQQGAAPYEQYF
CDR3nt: TGTGCCAGCAGCTTGGTGCAACAGGGGGCGGCACCCTACGAGCAGTACTTC

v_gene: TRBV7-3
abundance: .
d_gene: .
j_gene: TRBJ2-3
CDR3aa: CASSLRTIDTQYF
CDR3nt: TGTGCCAGCAGCTTACGGACTATTGATACGCAGTATTTT

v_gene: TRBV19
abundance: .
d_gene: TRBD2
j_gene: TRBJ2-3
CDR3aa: CASTSGTSTDTQYF
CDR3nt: TGTGCCAGTACCAGCGGGACTAGCACAGATACGCAGTATTTT

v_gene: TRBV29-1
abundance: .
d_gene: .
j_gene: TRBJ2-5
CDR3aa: CSLSGTKTQYF
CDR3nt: TGCAGCCTTTCGGGTACGAAGACCCAGTACTTC

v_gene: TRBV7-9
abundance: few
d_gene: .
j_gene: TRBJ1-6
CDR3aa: CASRAGARGNSPLHF
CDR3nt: TGTGCCAGCAGGGCAGGGGCCCGAGGAAATTCACCCCTCCACTTT

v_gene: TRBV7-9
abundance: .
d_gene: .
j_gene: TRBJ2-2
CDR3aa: CASSLNRNTGELFF
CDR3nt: TGTGCCAGCAGCTTAAATAGAAACACCGGGGAGCTGTTTTTT

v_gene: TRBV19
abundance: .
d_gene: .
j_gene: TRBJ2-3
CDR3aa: CACSNGRLSVDTQYF
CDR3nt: TGTGCCTGCTCGAACGGGAGACTTTCTGTAGATACGCAGTATTTT

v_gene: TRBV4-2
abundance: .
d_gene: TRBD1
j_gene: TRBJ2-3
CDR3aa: CASSFILGQGRTDTQYF
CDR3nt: TGTGCCAGCAGTTTCATCCTGGGACAGGGGCGAACAGATACGCAGTATTTT

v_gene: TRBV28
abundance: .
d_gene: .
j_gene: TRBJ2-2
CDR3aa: CASRGDFRSTGELFF
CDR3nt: TGTGCCAGCAGGGGGGACTTTCGCAGCACCGGGGAGCTGTTTTTT

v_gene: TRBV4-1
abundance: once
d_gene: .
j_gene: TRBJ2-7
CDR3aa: CASSLGLPYEQYF
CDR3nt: TGCGCCAGCAGCCTCGGACTGCCCTACGAGCAGTACTTC

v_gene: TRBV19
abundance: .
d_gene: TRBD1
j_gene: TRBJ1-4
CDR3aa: CASSKGQGKEKLFF
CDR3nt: TGTGCCAGTAGTAAGGGACAGGGTAAAGAAAAACTGTTTTTT

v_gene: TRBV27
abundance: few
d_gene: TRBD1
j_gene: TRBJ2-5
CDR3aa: CASTSTGTGLFETQYF
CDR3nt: TGTGCCAGCACCAGTACCGGGACAGGTTTATTCGAGACCCAGTACTTC

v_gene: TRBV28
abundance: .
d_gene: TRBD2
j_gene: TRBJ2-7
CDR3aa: CASSFASGRYEQYF
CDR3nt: TGTGCCAGCAGTTTTGCTAGCGGGAGATACGAGCAGTACTTC

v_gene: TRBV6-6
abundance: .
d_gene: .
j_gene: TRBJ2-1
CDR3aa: CASSSILISYNEQFF
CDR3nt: TGTGCCAGCAGTTCTATTTTGATCTCCTACAATGAGCAGTTCTTC

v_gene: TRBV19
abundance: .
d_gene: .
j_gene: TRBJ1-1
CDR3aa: CASSMSTNTEAFF
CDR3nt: TGTGCCAGTAGTATGAGCACGAACACTGAAGCTTTCTTT

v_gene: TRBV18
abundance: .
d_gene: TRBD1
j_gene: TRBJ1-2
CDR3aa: CASSPDRGTFGYTF
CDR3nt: TGTGCCAGCTCACCCGACAGGGGCACGTTTGGCTACACCTTC

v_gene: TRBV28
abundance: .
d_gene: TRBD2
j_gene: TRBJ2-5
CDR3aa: CASSSPGLGSETQYF
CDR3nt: TGTGCCAGCAGTTCCCCCGGACTAGGGTCGGAGACCCAGTACTTC

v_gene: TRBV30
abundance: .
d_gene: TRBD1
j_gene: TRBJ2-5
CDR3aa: CAWAQLDRDQETQYF
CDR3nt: TGTGCCTGGGCCCAACTTGACAGGGATCAAGAGACCCAGTACTTC

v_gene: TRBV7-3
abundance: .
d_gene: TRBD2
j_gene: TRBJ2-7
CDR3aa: CAIPNLAGGSYEQYF
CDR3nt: TGTGCCATCCCAAATTTAGCGGGAGGATCCTACGAGCAGTACTTC